These 15 T cell receptor beta chains were all obtained from the same sample, sequenced in a study of shared clonotypes between healthy human individuals. Sequencing used immunoSEQ multiplex PCR; TCRdb keeps in-frame clones, though not all of them. The sample gives roughly 680,000 clones, just under 75% of which show up once; about 1.7% is in the top ten. The sequenced sample was memory CD4+ T cells sorted from blood. Indicated subset: CD45RA-negative fraction. The source of these receptors is a woman aged 25 to 39 in good health.

This chain links TRBV27 with TRBJ2-7; D is undetermined. This CDR3 region has 13 residues. Germline V lookup: CDR1 MNHEY, CDR2 SMNVEV (reference sequence). The V and J ends lost 2 bases and 3 bases respectively, with 8 bases between them. The CDR3 sequence is CASSLGYDYEQYF. DNA for the CDR3: TGTGCCAGCAGTTTAGGGTATGACTACGAGCAGTACTTC.

This clone occurred a few times. V gene TRBV2 combines with J gene TRBJ2-7; 9 nucleotides agree with TRBD1. This CDR3 has 15 amino acids. J lost 7 bases, V lost 3 bases, and 10 bases had no gene match. Germline V CDR1 and CDR2: SNHLY, FYNNEI. CDR3 protein: CASSEAGTGSREQYF. The CDR3, as DNA: TGTGCCAGCAGTGAGGCCGGGACAGGGTCTCGGGAGCAGTACTTC.

This chain connects TRBV10-1 to TRBJ1-5, with D unclear. This CDR3 region has 16 residues. Germline CDR1 WNHNN, CDR2 SYGVQD (reference sequence). Trimming stripped 2 bases from V and 7 bases from J, with 18 bases between. The CDR3 loop reads CASSEGSLSGVQPQHF. The DNA for the CDR3 is TGCGCCAGCAGTGAGGGGAGTTTGTCGGGTGTCCAGCCCCAGCATTTT.

J is TRBJ2-2 and V is TRBV7-9; 7 positions match TRBD1. Germline trimming cut 5 bases from V and 2 bases from J; bases unmatched to any gene: 11. Germline lookup yields CDR1 SEHNR and CDR2 FQNEAQ (reference sequence). This CDR3 contains 17 residues. The CDR3 loop is CASSRRDSGLNTGELFF. CDR3 nucleotides: TGTGCCAGCAGCCGTCGGGACAGCGGATTAAACACCGGGGAGCTGTTTTTT.

This rearrangement joins TRBV7-9 to TRBJ2-3, with 13 bases matching TRBD2. The V gene's germline CDR1 is SEHNR and CDR2 FQNEAQ (reference sequence). The CDR3 has 17 residues. Trimming removed 6 bases from V and 4 bases from J; junction bases left unmatched: 10. In DNA, the CDR3 is TGTGCCAGCAGTCTCCTAGAGGGACTAGCGGGATCAGATACGCAGTATTTT. Amino acids: CASSLLEGLAGSDTQYF.

This chain links TRBV27 with TRBJ1-5; TRBD1 agrees at 7 bases. CDR1 is MNHEY, CDR2 SMNVEV, per germline (reference sequence). V dropped 3 bases and J dropped 6; count of bases not matched to a gene: 8. This CDR3 region has 15 residues. For the CDR3, the DNA is TGTGCCAGCAGTTTTCATAGGGGGCGAGGTCAGCCCCAGCATTTT. Translated: CASSFHRGRGQPQHF.

The chain's CDR3 is CASSLGGLYYGYTF. The CDR3 DNA follows: TGTGCCAGCAGTTTAGGGGGGCTCTACTATGGCTACACCTTC. V and J are TRBV28 and TRBJ1-2; TRBD1 is a possible D gene (6 bases). Trimming stripped 2 bases from V and 3 bases from J, with 10 bases between. CDR1 MDHEN and CDR2 SYDVKM come from the germline V gene. The CDR3 has 14 amino acids.

In DNA form, the CDR3 reads TGTGCCAGCAGCTCCCGGCCCAAAGAGACCCAGTACTTC. Amino acid sequence: CASSSRPKETQYF. J is TRBJ2-5 and V is TRBV5-4; no definite D call. Deletions cut 3 bases from V and 3 bases from J, with 9 bases between. The CDR3 consists of 13 residues. The germline CDR1 and CDR2 sequences are SGHNT and YYREEE (reference sequence). Combining the CDR3 with reference TRBV5-4 and TRBJ2-5 gives the whole variable domain ETGVTQSPTHLIKTRGQQVTLRCSSQSGHNTVSWYQQALGQGPQFIFQYYREEENGRGNFPPRFSGLQFPNYSSELNVNALELDDSALYLCASSSRPKETQYFGPGTRLLVL.

V is TRBV28 and J is TRBJ2-7; a weak D match, TRBD1 (5 bases). The CDR3 totals 14 residues. Between the trimmed V and J ends, which lost 0 bases and 3 bases, there was a span of 9 bases. Germline CDR1 is MDHEN and CDR2 is SYDVKM. CDR3 residues: CASSLWQGFYEQYF. The CDR3 nucleotides read TGTGCCAGCAGTTTATGGCAGGGCTTCTACGAGCAGTACTTC.

The chain employs TRBV10-3 and TRBJ2-3; 10 bases agree with TRBD2. The V and J ends lost 5 bases and 0 bases, in that order; junction bases with no gene match: 11. The CDR3 consists of 18 residues. Germline-derived CDR1 and CDR2 are ENHRY and SYGVKD. The CDR3 protein is CAISRPASGSSSTDTQYF. The CDR3 nucleotides read TGTGCCATCAGTAGGCCGGCTAGCGGGAGCTCTAGCACAGATACGCAGTATTTT.

This clone was observed a few times. The sample carries other DNA sequences with the same CDR3. The chain combines TRBV5-1 with TRBJ2-1; D unclear. CDR1 SGHRS and CDR2 YFSETQ come from the germline V gene. The CDR3 sequence is 11 residues long. V was cut by 4 bases and J by 5 bases, with 4 bases left in between. Here the CDR3 reads CASSLHNEQFF. CDR3 DNA sequence: TGCGCCAGCAGCCTACACAATGAGCAGTTCTTC.

This clone appeared a single time. J is TRBJ2-1 and V is TRBV18, with 11 bases matching TRBD1. The CDR3 spans 15 residues. Germline CDR1 and CDR2: KGHSH and LQKENI. Unmatched junction bases numbered 8, after V lost 6 bases and J lost 7 bases. The CDR3 DNA reads TGTGCCAGCTCCCCCGGACAGGGGGCTGGGAATGAGCAGTTCTTC. Translating gives CASSPGQGAGNEQFF.

The chain couples TRBV7-3 to TRBJ2-1; 9 bases are shared with TRBD1. Germline trimming cut 5 bases from V and 6 bases from J; bases unmatched to any gene: 11. Germline CDR1 is SGHTA and CDR2 is FQGTGA. This CDR3 spans 16 amino acids. CDR3 loop: CASSNPGQGSGNEQFF. In nucleotides, the CDR3 is TGTGCCAGCAGCAACCCGGGACAGGGATCGGGCAATGAGCAGTTCTTC.

In this sample, this clone turned up many times. Different DNA sequences within this sample yield the same CDR3. The rearrangement uses TRBV5-1 and TRBJ2-3; D gene uncertain. With 0 bases removed from V and 1 base from J, the gap between germline ends came to 3 bases. This CDR3 is built from 13 residues. CDR1 and CDR2 (germline): SGHRS, YFSETQ. The CDR3 is CASSLAGTDTQYF. The CDR3, as DNA: TGCGCCAGCAGCTTGGCGGGCACAGATACGCAGTATTTT. The variable domain in full, with the rest retrieved from reference TRBV5-1 and TRBJ2-3, is KAGVTQTPRYLIKTRGQQVTLSCSPISGHRSVSWYQQTPGQGLQFLFEYFSETQRNKGNFPGRFSGRQFSNSRSEMNVSTLELGDSALYLCASSLAGTDTQYFGPGTRLTVL.

This clone has only a few counts. Other DNA sequences in this specimen translate into the identical CDR3. CDR3 residues: CASSPGGGYGYTF. The CDR3 nucleotides are TGTGCCAGCTCACCAGGGGGAGGCTATGGCTACACCTTC. This chain uses TRBV18 with TRBJ1-2, with a tentative D call TRBD1 (5 bases). This CDR3 has 13 amino acids. V gave up 2 bases and J gave up 4 bases, with 8 bases separating them. Per germline, CDR1 KGHSH and CDR2 LQKENI.